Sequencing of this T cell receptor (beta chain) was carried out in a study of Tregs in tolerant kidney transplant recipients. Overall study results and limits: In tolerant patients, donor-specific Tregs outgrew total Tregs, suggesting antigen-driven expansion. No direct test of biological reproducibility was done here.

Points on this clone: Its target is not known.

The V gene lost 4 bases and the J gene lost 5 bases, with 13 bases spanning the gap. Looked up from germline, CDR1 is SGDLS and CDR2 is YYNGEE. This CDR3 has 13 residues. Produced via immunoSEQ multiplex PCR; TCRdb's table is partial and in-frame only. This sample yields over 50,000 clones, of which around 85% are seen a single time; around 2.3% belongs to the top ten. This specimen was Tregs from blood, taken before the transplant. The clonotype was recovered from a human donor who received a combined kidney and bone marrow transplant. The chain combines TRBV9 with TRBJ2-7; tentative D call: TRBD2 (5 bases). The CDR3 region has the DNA TGTGCCAGCAGCCCCCGAGGGTCAAACGAGCAGTACTTC. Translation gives CASSPRGSNEQYF.